This passage covers 32 T cell receptor beta chains from one sample sequenced in a study of T cell responses to AZD1222 COVID-19 vaccine. Here immunoSEQ multiplex PCR was the method, and the copy in TCRdb shows in-frame clones only, minus some. The sample shows tens of thousands of clones, about 88% of them seen only once. The sample was peripheral blood, taken on day 0 of AZD1222 vaccination. The receptors stem from an adult in good health.

This clone was counted once. The rearrangement joins TRBV7-2 to TRBJ2-1; D is tentatively TRBD1 or TRBD2 (5 bases each). This CDR3 region has 15 residues. V lost 5 bases, J lost 0 bases, and 11 bases lay in between. The germline gives CDR1 SGHTA, CDR2 FQGNSA. The CDR3 sequence: CASSRDVSSYNEQFF. Written as DNA, the CDR3 is TGTGCCAGCAGCCGGGACGTGAGCTCCTACAATGAGCAGTTCTTC.

This sequence joins TRBV9 and TRBJ1-6; TRBD1 is a possible D gene (5 bases). Trimming removed 0 bases at V and 6 bases at J, with 10 bases between. Germline V gene sequence: CDR1 SGDLS, CDR2 YYNGEE. The CDR3 has 15 amino acids. CDR3 sequence (DNA): TGTGCCAGCAGCGTAGCAGGGCACGGTAATTCACCCCTCCACTTT. Residues: CASSVAGHGNSPLHF. The complete variable domain, with remaining parts taken from reference TRBV9 and TRBJ1-6, reads DSGVTQTPKHLITATGQRVTLRCSPRSGDLSVYWYQQSLDQGLQFLIQYYNGEERAKGNILERFSAQQFPDLHSELNLSSLELGDSALYFCASSVAGHGNSPLHFGNGTRLTVT.

The chain uses TRBV19 and TRBJ1-5; D is perhaps TRBD1 (6 bases). Looked up from germline, CDR1 is LNHDA and CDR2 is SQIVND (reference sequence). The CDR3 extends over 16 amino acids. The germline V and J ends were trimmed by 6 bases and 7 bases, with 22 bases remaining between them. The CDR3 is CASSPPRQGRGQPQHF. The DNA for the CDR3 is TGTGCCAGTAGCCCACCCCGGCAGGGGAGGGGGCAGCCCCAGCATTTT.

This chain joins TRBV7-2 and TRBJ2-5; TRBD1 matches at 7 bases. The length of the CDR3 is 14 residues. Looked up from germline, CDR1 is SGHTA and CDR2 is FQGNSA. The ends lost 7 bases at V and 7 bases at J; junction bases unmatched: 12. Here the CDR3 reads CASTSRARGRTQYF. The CDR3 DNA reads as TGTGCCAGCACCTCTAGGGCCAGGGGGAGGACCCAGTACTTC.

This chain links TRBV4-1 with TRBJ1-6; D is perhaps TRBD1 (5 bases). The V gene's germline CDR1 is MGHRA and CDR2 YSYEKL. The CDR3 runs to 15 residues. V lost 4 bases to trimming and J lost 7 bases, with 14 bases between them. Here the CDR3 DNA reads TGCGCCAGCAGCCGCGGGGGAATTAGAAATTCACCCCTCCACTTT. Amino acid sequence: CASSRGGIRNSPLHF.

V and J are TRBV5-1 and TRBJ1-1, with TRBD1 as a possible D gene (6 bases). Germline V lookup: CDR1 SGHRS, CDR2 YFSETQ. Trimming cost V 5 bases and J 1 base, with 12 bases left between them. The CDR3 is 14 residues long. The CDR3 loop reads CASRTLGGNTEAFF. In DNA, the CDR3 is TGCGCCAGCAGAACCCTAGGGGGGAACACTGAAGCTTTCTTT.

CDR3: CASSLGREQYF. The CDR3 nucleotides are TGTGCCAGCAGTTTAGGGCGCGAGCAGTACTTC. The chain carries TRBV12-3 or TRBV12-4 and TRBJ2-7, with D unresolved. This CDR3 spans 11 amino acids. The V end lost 1 base, the J end lost 6 bases, and 4 bases lay between the germline ends.

The CDR3 here is CARHEKLFF. CDR3 coding DNA: TGTGCCAGGCATGAAAAACTGTTTTTT. The V and J genes are TRBV27 and TRBJ1-4, with unresolved D. The CDR3 runs 9 residues. CDR1 and CDR2 from the germline V gene are MNHEY and SMNVEV (reference sequence). V lost 9 bases, J lost 6 bases, and 2 bases lay in between. Full variable domain (rest looked up from reference TRBV27 and TRBJ1-4): EAQVTQNPRYLITVTGKKLTVTCSQNMNHEYMSWYRQDPGLGLRQIYYSMNVEVTDKGDVPEGYKVSRKEKRNFPLILESPSPNQTSLYFCARHEKLFFGSGTQLSVL.

The J gene is TRBJ1-1, the V gene TRBV7-2; unclear D gene. The V gene's germline CDR1 is SGHTA and CDR2 FQGNSA. This CDR3 is 16 amino acids long. V was trimmed by 1 base and J by 1 base, leaving 13 bases between them. The CDR3 here is CASSLGSRQENTEAFF. The CDR3 DNA is TGTGCCAGCAGCTTAGGTTCGAGGCAGGAGAACACTGAAGCTTTCTTT.

The genes are TRBV4-3 and TRBJ2-1; 15 bases agree with TRBD2. V gave up 3 bases and J gave up 10 bases; unmatched junction bases: 4. Germline V gene sequence: CDR1 LGHNA, CDR2 YSLEER. CDR3 length: 15 residues. The CDR3 nucleotides read TGCGCCAGCAGCCAGGCGGGACTAGCGGGGGGAGAGCAGTTCTTC. This codes for CASSQAGLAGGEQFF.

This clone has just a few counts. The chain links TRBV10-3 to TRBJ1-1; D is perhaps TRBD1 (5 bases). The V gene lost 11 bases and the J gene lost 3 bases, with 16 bases spanning the gap. The CDR3 length is 13 residues. The germline gives CDR1 ENHRY, CDR2 SYGVKD. Here the CDR3 reads CAVSTAGDTEAFF. DNA for the CDR3: TGTGCCGTATCGACAGCCGGGGACACTGAAGCTTTCTTT.

This chain links TRBV19 with TRBJ2-7; no definite D call. Germline V gene sequence: CDR1 LNHDA, CDR2 SQIVND (reference sequence). V shed 10 bases and J shed 2 bases, with 15 bases lying between them. The length of the CDR3 is 13 residues. CDR3 protein: CATSDGLTYEQYF. The CDR3 DNA follows: TGTGCCACCTCGGACGGTCTAACCTACGAGCAGTACTTC. Full variable domain (remainder filled in from reference TRBV19 and TRBJ2-7): DGGITQSPKYLFRKEGQNVTLSCEQNLNHDAMYWYRQDPGQGLRLIYYSQIVNDFQKGDIAEGYSVSREKKESFPLTVTSAQKNPTAFYLCATSDGLTYEQYFGPGTRLTVT.

The chain employs TRBV12-3 or TRBV12-4 and TRBJ1-1, with D perhaps matching TRBD1 (5 bases). V lost 5 bases, J lost 5 bases, and 12 bases lay in between. The CDR3 contains 13 residues. CDR3 coding DNA: TGTGCCAGCAGTCCAGGGAGAAGGACTGAAGCTTTCTTT. Translating it yields CASSPGRRTEAFF.

This clone has a handful of counts. The chain has TRBV28 and TRBJ1-1; D is ambiguous. The CDR3 spans 14 residues. Trimming took 7 bases from V and 2 from J, leaving 14 bases between them. Germline CDR1 and CDR2: MDHEN and SYDVKM. The CDR3 protein is CASTSSRLNTEAFF. In DNA, the CDR3 is TGTGCCAGCACCTCCTCGCGGCTAAACACTGAAGCTTTCTTT.

The chain employs TRBV2 and TRBJ1-5, with D maybe TRBD1 (6 bases). In germline, CDR1 is SNHLY, CDR2 FYNNEI. The CDR3 consists of 13 residues. V lost 7 bases, J lost 4 bases, and 11 bases lay in between. CDR3 loop: CASKWTVNQPQHF. CDR3 sequence (DNA): TGTGCCAGCAAATGGACAGTTAATCAGCCCCAGCATTTT.

The chain recombines TRBV12-5 with TRBJ1-6, with a tentative D call TRBD1 (5 bases). Germline values: CDR1 LGHNT, CDR2 FRNRAP. Trimming took off 7 bases at V and 7 bases at J, with 20 bases between the two ends. This CDR3 has 16 amino acids. Here the CDR3 DNA reads TGTGCTAGTGCCTACGGGGACTCCCTTCAGAATTCACCCCTCCACTTT. The encoded protein is CASAYGDSLQNSPLHF.

This clone appeared once. The chain is built from TRBV18 and TRBJ2-5; D ambiguous. V lost 3 bases to trimming and J lost 2 bases, with 13 bases between them. Germline-derived CDR1 and CDR2 are KGHSH and LQKENI. CDR3 length: 15 amino acids. The CDR3 protein is CASSPGLTRQETQYF. Here the CDR3 DNA reads TGTGCCAGCTCACCCGGGTTGACCCGACAAGAGACCCAGTACTTC.

The chain has TRBV7-2 and TRBJ1-4, with D uncertain. CDR3 size: 14 residues. Between the trimmed V and J ends, which lost 4 bases and 8 bases, there was a span of 14 bases. Germline CDR1 SGHTA, CDR2 FQGNSA. This CDR3 is CASSSDSLGEKLFF. In nucleotides, the CDR3 is TGTGCCAGCAGCTCGGACTCCCTGGGGGAAAAACTGTTTTTT.

The chain links TRBV27 to TRBJ1-4; D uncertain. This CDR3 region has 16 residues. Germline CDR1 MNHEY, CDR2 SMNVEV (reference sequence). With 4 bases removed from V and 2 bases from J, the gap between germline ends came to 14 bases. The CDR3, as DNA: TGTGCCAGCAGTTGGTCCACAGAGCGCACTAATGAAAAACTGTTTTTT. It is translated as CASSWSTERTNEKLFF. The full variable domain, rest sourced from reference TRBV27 and TRBJ1-4, is EAQVTQNPRYLITVTGKKLTVTCSQNMNHEYMSWYRQDPGLGLRQIYYSMNVEVTDKGDVPEGYKVSRKEKRNFPLILESPSPNQTSLYFCASSWSTERTNEKLFFGSGTQLSVL.

This clone was seen more than once but under ten times. DNA for the CDR3: TGTGCCAGCAGACAGGGATCCTACGAGCAGTACTTC. Translation gives CASRQGSYEQYF. The rearrangement links TRBV28 to TRBJ2-7, with D maybe TRBD1 (6 bases). Trimming cost V 6 bases and J 1 base, with 7 bases left between them. Germline V gene sequence: CDR1 MDHEN, CDR2 SYDVKM. The CDR3 totals 12 residues.

This clone was counted a single time. The J gene is TRBJ2-7, the V gene TRBV23-1; D uncertain. TRBV23-1 is an open reading frame, and its role is uncertain. The CDR3 is made up of 11 amino acids. V lost 4 bases and J 2 bases, leaving 3 bases between the germline ends. The CDR3, as DNA: TGCGCCAGCAGTCCTCCCTACGAGCAGTACTTC. Translation: CASSPPYEQYF.

In its sample, this clone was seen once. This chain joins TRBV6-6 and TRBJ1-3, with D perhaps matching TRBD1 (6 bases). V was clipped by 5 bases and J by 0 bases, with 17 bases between them. Germline V CDR1 and CDR2: MNHNY, SVGAGI (reference sequence). The CDR3 is made up of 17 amino acids. The CDR3 region is CASSQLSLGGSGNTIYF. Here the CDR3 DNA reads TGTGCCAGCAGTCAGTTGTCCCTAGGGGGCTCTGGAAACACCATATATTTT.

CDR3 DNA: TGCGCCAGCAGCGTTGGGACAGCGGTCGTGGAGACCCAGTACTTC. This codes for CASSVGTAVVETQYF. V is TRBV5-1 and J is TRBJ2-5; the match to TRBD1 covers 7 bases. Germline lookup yields CDR1 SGHRS and CDR2 YFSETQ. The V segment lost 4 bases and the J segment 5 bases; nucleotides outside the gene matches: 11. This CDR3 is built from 15 residues.

This rearrangement joins TRBV28 to TRBJ2-7, with 7 bases fitting TRBD1. With V trimmed by 6 bases and J by 2 bases, 13 bases remained unmatched. The V gene's germline CDR1 is MDHEN and CDR2 SYDVKM. The CDR3 consists of 16 residues. CDR3: CASSLTPSDRPYEQYF. The CDR3 bases are TGTGCCAGCAGCCTTACCCCCTCGGACAGGCCCTACGAGCAGTACTTC.

V usage is TRBV6-6 and J usage is TRBJ1-2; 7 bases line up with TRBD1. The V gene end was trimmed by 0 bases and the J gene end by 4 bases; junction bases not matched to a gene: 5. Germline loops: CDR1 MNHNY, CDR2 SVGAGI (reference sequence). CDR3 length: 15 residues. CDR3 DNA: TGTGCCAGCAGTTACTCGAACCCAGGGGGCTATGGCTACACCTTC. This encodes CASSYSNPGGYGYTF.

The V gene is TRBV7-9, the J gene TRBJ2-7; D is undetermined. This CDR3 region has 12 residues. V was pared by 5 bases and J by 5 bases, with 10 bases between. CDR1 and CDR2 from the germline V gene are SEHNR and FQNEAQ (reference sequence). In nucleotides, the CDR3 is TGTGCCAGCAGCCCTCCCAAGGACGAGCAGTACTTC. Its translation is CASSPPKDEQYF.

This chain connects TRBV5-1 to TRBJ1-2; the D gene is possibly TRBD1 (6 bases). This CDR3 has 13 amino acids. V was trimmed by 3 bases and J by 4 bases, leaving 10 bases between them. The germline V gene has CDR1 SGHRS and CDR2 YFSETQ. The CDR3 protein is CASSSGASYGYTF. For the CDR3, the DNA is TGCGCCAGCAGCTCAGGGGCTAGCTATGGCTACACCTTC.

The chain joins TRBV3-1 (or the pseudogene TRBV3-2) to TRBJ1-3; 7 positions match TRBD1. Germline V gene data show CDR1 as LGHDT and CDR2 as YNNKEL (reference sequence). With 3 bases clipped from V and 2 bases from J, the junction kept 4 bases outside the gene matches. This CDR3 comprises 15 residues. CDR3 residues: CASSHLDRAGNTIYF. The CDR3 DNA sequence: TGTGCCAGCAGCCACCTAGACAGGGCTGGAAACACCATATATTTT.

The rearrangement links TRBV6-2 or TRBV6-3 to TRBJ2-3; D unresolved. This CDR3 contains 12 residues. Germline assignment: CDR1 MNHEY and CDR2 SVGEGT. Trimming removed 4 bases at V and 6 bases at J, with 8 bases between. CDR3 sequence: CASSSGPDTQYF. The CDR3 nucleotides read TGTGCCAGCAGTTCGGGTCCGGATACGCAGTATTTT.

V and J are TRBV6-5 and TRBJ1-1; weak D call: TRBD1 (5 bases). The CDR3 consists of 14 residues. Germline V lookup: CDR1 MNHEY, CDR2 SVGAGI. V was trimmed by 2 bases and J by 3 bases, leaving 10 bases between them. CDR3 sequence reads: CASSYARVDTEAFF. Written as DNA, the CDR3 is TGTGCCAGCAGTTACGCCAGGGTAGACACTGAAGCTTTCTTT.

The chain combines TRBV24-1 with TRBJ2-5; D gene ambiguous. The CDR3 is made up of 14 amino acids. CDR1 is KGHDR, CDR2 SFDVKD, per germline. Trimming took 4 bases from V and 7 from J, leaving 15 bases between them. CDR3 amino acids: CATSDLTDPTTQYF. Written as DNA, the CDR3 is TGTGCCACCAGTGACTTGACTGATCCCACGACCCAGTACTTC.

The genes are TRBV5-6 and TRBJ2-1, with D perhaps matching TRBD1 (6 bases). Per germline, CDR1 SGHDT and CDR2 YYEEEE. The CDR3 sequence is 16 residues long. The V gene lost 4 bases and the J gene lost 2 bases, with 16 bases spanning the gap. The CDR3 DNA sequence: TGTGCCAGCAGCCCGATCAACAGGGTCCCCTACAATGAGCAGTTCTTC. Its translation is CASSPINRVPYNEQFF.